The rows below give T cell receptor beta chains drawn from one sample of a study of Graves' ophthalmopathy and Graves' hyperthyroidism. TCRdb independently ran MiXCR on the multiplex PCR reads; one entry per CDR3 protein. The data contain approximately 700,000 distinct CDR3 sequences, roughly two fifths of them singletons. Sequencing used peripheral blood. The receptors were sampled from an adult man with Graves' ophthalmopathy. The CDR3 runs from the conserved cysteine through the conserved F or W. The order of the fields is D gene, V gene, J gene, clone size, CDR3 DNA, CDR3 protein. A D gene is named only where the DNA matches it firmly. Clone size, where shown, is once, few, many, or a class for clones that have expanded.

d_gene: TRBD1; v_gene: TRBV20-1; j_gene: TRBJ2-5; abundance: few; CDR3nt: TGCAGTGCTAAACAGGGGGCCGGGACCCAGTACTTC; CDR3aa: CSAKQGAGTQYF
d_gene: TRBD1; v_gene: TRBV9; j_gene: TRBJ1-2; abundance: -; CDR3nt: TGTGCCAGCAGTATCCAGGGGGACAACTATGGCTACACCTTC; CDR3aa: CASSIQGDNYGYTF
d_gene: -; v_gene: TRBV2; j_gene: TRBJ2-7; abundance: -; CDR3nt: TGTGCCAGCAGTGAATGGGATCGGTACGAGCAGTACTTC; CDR3aa: CASSEWDRYEQYF
d_gene: -; v_gene: TRBV25-1; j_gene: TRBJ1-6; abundance: once; CDR3nt: TGTGCCAGCAGTGAACGGAGCCGTTCACCCCTCCACTTT; CDR3aa: CASSERSRSPLHF
d_gene: -; v_gene: TRBV10-3; j_gene: TRBJ1-1; abundance: many; CDR3nt: TGTGCCATCACTCACGATAACACTGAAGCTTTCTTT; CDR3aa: CAITHDNTEAFF
d_gene: TRBD2; v_gene: TRBV5-4; j_gene: TRBJ2-5; abundance: few; CDR3nt: TGTGCCAGCAGCTTCTCTGCGGGGGGTCAAGAGACCCAGTACTTC; CDR3aa: CASSFSAGGQETQYF
d_gene: -; v_gene: TRBV10-1; j_gene: TRBJ2-7; abundance: few; CDR3nt: TGCGCCGGGAGTAGGTCTACCTACGAGCAGTACTTC; CDR3aa: CAGSRSTYEQYF
d_gene: TRBD1; v_gene: TRBV7-2; j_gene: TRBJ1-6; abundance: many; CDR3nt: TGTGCCAGCAGCTGGACAGGGCTCAATTCACCCCTCCACTTT; CDR3aa: CASSWTGLNSPLHF
d_gene: TRBD1; v_gene: TRBV2; j_gene: TRBJ1-2; abundance: -; CDR3nt: TGTGCCAGCAGTTTCACCGGGACAGGGAATGGCTACACCTTC; CDR3aa: CASSFTGTGNGYTF
d_gene: TRBD2; v_gene: TRBV2; j_gene: TRBJ2-7; abundance: many; CDR3nt: TGTGCCAGCAGGGCCGGGACTAGCGGATCCTACGAGCAGTACTTC; CDR3aa: CASRAGTSGSYEQYF
d_gene: -; v_gene: TRBV5-4; j_gene: TRBJ1-6; abundance: -; CDR3nt: TGTGCCAGCAGCCAGGACCGCAATAATTCACCCCTCCACTTT; CDR3aa: CASSQDRNNSPLHF
d_gene: TRBD1; v_gene: TRBV15; j_gene: TRBJ1-1; abundance: -; CDR3nt: TGTGCCACCAGCAGAGATGGGACAGGGGACACTGAAGCTTTCTTT; CDR3aa: CATSRDGTGDTEAFF
d_gene: -; v_gene: TRBV30; j_gene: TRBJ1-6; abundance: -; CDR3nt: TGTGCCTGGAGTGTAAGCCAGAATTCACCCCTCCACTTT; CDR3aa: CAWSVSQNSPLHF
d_gene: -; v_gene: TRBV7-9; j_gene: TRBJ2-7; abundance: -; CDR3nt: TGTGCCAGCAGTCTCCGGGGATTAAGCGAGCAGTACTTC; CDR3aa: CASSLRGLSEQYF
d_gene: TRBD2; v_gene: TRBV7-9; j_gene: TRBJ2-2; abundance: -; CDR3nt: TGTGCCAGCAGCTTCACCGCGGGACTAGCGGGTTCGAACACCGGGGAGCTGTTTTTT; CDR3aa: CASSFTAGLAGSNTGELFF
d_gene: TRBD2; v_gene: TRBV10-2; j_gene: TRBJ2-7; abundance: many; CDR3nt: TGCGCCAGCAGCACGCGTTCCGGGACTAGCGTCCACGAGCAGTACTTC; CDR3aa: CASSTRSGTSVHEQYF
d_gene: -; v_gene: TRBV12-3/TRBV12-4; j_gene: TRBJ2-7; abundance: few; CDR3nt: TGTGCCAGCAGTTTTAGGACCTCCTACGAGCAGTACTTC; CDR3aa: CASSFRTSYEQYF
d_gene: -; v_gene: TRBV7-9; j_gene: TRBJ2-7; abundance: few; CDR3nt: TGTGCCAGCAGCCAAGGTGCTTTGGGGGAGCAGTACTTC; CDR3aa: CASSQGALGEQYF
d_gene: -; v_gene: TRBV5-1; j_gene: TRBJ1-1; abundance: -; CDR3nt: TGCGCCAGCAAGTTAGGGGGGGGAACTGAAGCTTTCTTT; CDR3aa: CASKLGGGTEAFF
d_gene: -; v_gene: TRBV6-6; j_gene: TRBJ2-5; abundance: many; CDR3nt: TGTGCCAGCGCCAGTGGGGCCCAAGAGACCCAGTACTTC; CDR3aa: CASASGAQETQYF
d_gene: -; v_gene: TRBV11-1; j_gene: TRBJ2-3; abundance: -; CDR3nt: TGTGCCAGCAGCTCAAGTATCACAGATACGCAGTATTTT; CDR3aa: CASSSSITDTQYF
d_gene: TRBD2; v_gene: TRBV7-2; j_gene: TRBJ2-2; abundance: few; CDR3nt: TGTGCCAGCAGTCGATATCGCGGGAGGACCGGGGAGCTGTTTTTT; CDR3aa: CASSRYRGRTGELFF
d_gene: TRBD2; v_gene: TRBV29-1; j_gene: TRBJ2-5; abundance: once; CDR3nt: TGCAGCGTTAGGGGGACTAGCGGGGGGCAAGAGACCCAGTACTTC; CDR3aa: CSVRGTSGGQETQYF
d_gene: TRBD1; v_gene: TRBV10-2; j_gene: TRBJ2-5; abundance: -; CDR3nt: TGCGCCAGCAGTGAAGATTACCGGGACAGGGCAGAGACCCAGTACTTC; CDR3aa: CASSEDYRDRAETQYF
d_gene: TRBD1; v_gene: TRBV19; j_gene: TRBJ2-6; abundance: once; CDR3nt: TGTGCCAGTAGTGAACAGGGGGCTGAAGCTTTC; CDR3aa: CASSEQGAEAF
d_gene: -; v_gene: TRBV9; j_gene: TRBJ1-1; abundance: -; CDR3nt: TGTGCCAGCGGGACGTATGTCGGGGAAGCTTTCTTT; CDR3aa: CASGTYVGEAFF
d_gene: TRBD1; v_gene: TRBV5-4; j_gene: TRBJ1-6; abundance: -; CDR3nt: TGTGCCAGCAGCTTGGACGGGACAGGGGGTCATTCACCCCTCCACTTT; CDR3aa: CASSLDGTGGHSPLHF
d_gene: -; v_gene: TRBV5-1; j_gene: TRBJ1-1; abundance: many; CDR3nt: TGCGCCAGCAGCACGGATGGGGGCGCAGGGACTGAAGCTTTCTTT; CDR3aa: CASSTDGGAGTEAFF
d_gene: TRBD1; v_gene: TRBV7-3; j_gene: TRBJ2-2; abundance: -; CDR3nt: TGCGCCAGCAGAAACAGGGGGGCGGACACCGGGGAGCTGTTTTTT; CDR3aa: CASRNRGADTGELFF
d_gene: TRBD2; v_gene: TRBV11-2; j_gene: TRBJ2-5; abundance: many; CDR3nt: TGTGCCAGCAGGCCCGGCGGGGGGAGTGAGACCCAGTACTTC; CDR3aa: CASRPGGGSETQYF
d_gene: -; v_gene: TRBV9; j_gene: TRBJ1-5; abundance: many; CDR3nt: TGTGCCAGCAGCGTAGGTCTCGACCCGGATCAGCCCCAGCATTTT; CDR3aa: CASSVGLDPDQPQHF
d_gene: -; v_gene: TRBV24-1; j_gene: TRBJ2-7; abundance: -; CDR3nt: TGTGCCACCAGTGCGATCTACGAGCAGTACTTC; CDR3aa: CATSAIYEQYF
d_gene: TRBD1; v_gene: TRBV29-1; j_gene: TRBJ1-2; abundance: -; CDR3nt: TGCAGCCGGACAGGGGAGTATGGCTACACCTTC; CDR3aa: CSRTGEYGYTF